This is a list of T cell receptor beta chains from one sample in a study of shared clonotypes between healthy human individuals. The method was immunoSEQ multiplex PCR; TCRdb's version includes in-frame clones alone and lacks a portion of them. The table includes roughly 2.2 million clones, about 92% detected once. The sequenced material came from naive CD4+ T cells from PBMCs. These receptors were obtained from a young man in good health. Some clones in this sample may be carry-over from other donors' samples. The CDR3 runs from the conserved cysteine through the conserved F or W. D genes are given only for firm matches. Part of the rows lack a size; the others show once, few, many or a class for expanded clones.

J gene	V gene	D gene	clone size	CDR3 DNA	CDR3 protein
TRBJ2-1	TRBV29-1	.	.	TGCAGCGCTACAGGGAGCTCCTACAATGAGCAGTTCTTC	CSATGSSYNEQFF
TRBJ2-5	TRBV6-5	.	.	TGTGCCAGCAGTTCTTCCAGCAGCGGCCAAGAGACCCAGTACTTC	CASSSSSSGQETQYF
TRBJ1-1	TRBV27	.	.	TGTGCCAGCAGCCTCAGAGACGGCCTGGGGGCTGAAGCTTTCTTT	CASSLRDGLGAEAFF
TRBJ2-7	TRBV5-5	.	.	TGTGCCAGCAGCTTGGAAAGCCAGAGCTACTACGAGCAGTACTTC	CASSLESQSYYEQYF
TRBJ1-2	TRBV6-4	TRBD1	.	TGTGCCAGCAGCGCCCAGGGACAGGGGGCACTTAACTATGGCTACACCTTC	CASSAQGQGALNYGYTF
TRBJ2-1	TRBV6-1	TRBD2	.	TGTGCCAGCAGTGAGGGCGCGGGAGGTTACAATGAGCAGTTCTTC	CASSEGAGGYNEQFF
TRBJ2-4	TRBV2	TRBD2	.	TGTGCCAGCAGTCCCGGGGGGGCCAAAAACATTCAGTACTTC	CASSPGGAKNIQYF
TRBJ1-4	TRBV5-1	.	once	TGCGCCAGCAGCCGCGGGGGGAGCGCTGACGAAAAACTGTTTTTT	CASSRGGSADEKLFF
TRBJ2-7	TRBV6-5	.	few	TGTGCCAGCAGTTACCGGGGCTACGAGCAGTACTTC	CASSYRGYEQYF
TRBJ2-1	TRBV28	.	.	TGTGCCAGCATGCAGCGGAGCAATGAGCAGTTCTTC	CASMQRSNEQFF
TRBJ1-5	TRBV5-1	.	.	TGCGCCAGCAGCCCCGATATTCCCCAGCATTTT	CASSPDIPQHF
TRBJ1-5	TRBV6-1	.	.	TGTGCCAGCAGTGAATTGGGGCGGACAGACAATCAGCCCCAGCATTTT	CASSELGRTDNQPQHF
TRBJ1-3	TRBV5-1	.	.	TGCGCCAGCAGCTTGACCGCAGGGGCCTCTGGAAACACCATATATTTT	CASSLTAGASGNTIYF
TRBJ2-3	TRBV5-1	TRBD2	.	TGCGCCAGCATCTTGACTAGCGGGAGCACAGATACGCAGTATTTT	CASILTSGSTDTQYF
TRBJ1-4	TRBV30	.	.	TGTGCCTGGAGCCGAGGACCGGATTGGGAAAAACTGTTTTTT	CAWSRGPDWEKLFF
TRBJ2-1	TRBV5-1	TRBD2	.	TGCGCCAGCAGCTTCTCGCTAGCGGGGTACAATGAGCAGTTCTTC	CASSFSLAGYNEQFF
TRBJ2-3	TRBV5-1	TRBD2	.	TGCGCCAGCAGCTTTATCGGGAGGGGCACAGATACGCAGTATTTT	CASSFIGRGTDTQYF
TRBJ1-5	TRBV2	.	.	TGTGCCAGCAGTGATCGACAGCATCAGCCCCAGCATTTT	CASSDRQHQPQHF
TRBJ2-6	TRBV7-3	.	.	TGTGCCAGCAGCTTAATGACAGGATCTGGGGCCAACGTCCTGACTTTC	CASSLMTGSGANVLTF
TRBJ2-7	TRBV27	TRBD1	.	TGTGCCAGCAGTTCACCGCGGACAGGGGCCTACGAGCAGTACTTC	CASSSPRTGAYEQYF
TRBJ2-1	TRBV19	.	.	TGTGCCAGTACCGAAAGGTACCCCGTGGAGCAGTTCTTC	CASTERYPVEQFF
TRBJ1-4	TRBV29-1	TRBD1	once	TGCAGCGTTGAAGGGACAGGAGGGGAAAAACTGTTTTTT	CSVEGTGGEKLFF
TRBJ1-4	TRBV6-1	TRBD1	.	TGTGCCAGCATCCATCGGACAGGGGTTGAAAAACTGTTTTTT	CASIHRTGVEKLFF
TRBJ1-4	TRBV28	.	.	TGTGCCAGCAGCGGGTCTAATGAAAAACTGTTTTTT	CASSGSNEKLFF
TRBJ2-7	TRBV7-8	.	.	TGTGCCAGCAGCTCCCGGACGGAGTCCTACGAGCAGTACTTC	CASSSRTESYEQYF
TRBJ2-5	TRBV7-3	TRBD2	.	TGTGCCAGCAGCCGGGGGGGACAAGAGACCCAGTACTTC	CASSRGGQETQYF
TRBJ1-5	TRBV4-2	TRBD1	.	TGTGCCAGCAGCCATCTCGGAGGGACAGGGGATAATCAGCCCCAGCATTTT	CASSHLGGTGDNQPQHF
TRBJ1-1	TRBV5-1	.	.	TGCGCCAGCAGCCCCAGGGGTGCCACTGAAGCTTTCTTT	CASSPRGATEAFF
TRBJ1-1	TRBV5-1	.	.	TGCGCCAGCAGCTTGGGATCTCCGAACACTGAAGCTTTCTTT	CASSLGSPNTEAFF
TRBJ2-1	TRBV4-1	TRBD2	.	TGCGCCAGCAGCCAGGGGACTAGCGGGAGATTCAATGAGCAGTTCTTC	CASSQGTSGRFNEQFF
TRBJ1-5	TRBV2	.	.	TGTGCCAGCACCCTTGAGGCCCCACAGGTCAATCAGCCCCAGCATTTT	CASTLEAPQVNQPQHF
TRBJ1-1	TRBV25-1	.	.	TGTGCCACTACTACGGGGGCGCGCACTGAAGCTTTCTTT	CATTTGARTEAFF
TRBJ1-2	TRBV15	.	.	TGTGCCACCAGCAGGGGTGGAAACTATGGCTACACCTTC	CATSRGGNYGYTF
TRBJ2-6	TRBV14	.	.	TGTGCCAGCAGCCAAGATTTAAGCTCTGGGGCCAACGTCCTGACTTTC	CASSQDLSSGANVLTF
TRBJ2-7	TRBV7-8	TRBD2	.	TGTGCCAGCAGCCGAGGGACTAGCGGGACAACCTACGAGCAGTACTTC	CASSRGTSGTTYEQYF
TRBJ1-1	TRBV9	.	few	TGTGCCAGCAGCGTAGAAGTGGGTCGGGGCACTGAAGCTTTCTTT	CASSVEVGRGTEAFF
TRBJ2-5	TRBV5-4	TRBD2	.	TGTGCCAGCAGTCTAGCGGGGAACCAAGAGACCCAGTACTTC	CASSLAGNQETQYF
TRBJ2-7	TRBV2	.	.	TGTGCCAGCAGTGAAGCTGGCTACGAGCAGTACTTC	CASSEAGYEQYF
TRBJ1-5	TRBV28	TRBD1	.	TGTGCCAGCAGCAGACAGGGGGAGCCTCGGCCCCAGCATTTT	CASSRQGEPRPQHF
TRBJ1-1	TRBV30	TRBD1	.	TGTGCCTGGAGTCGGGACAGAGACACTGAAGCTTTCTTT	CAWSRDRDTEAFF
TRBJ2-7	TRBV29-1	.	.	TGCAGCGCCAGGACGTCCCTCTACGAGCAGTACTTC	CSARTSLYEQYF
TRBJ2-7	TRBV5-6	TRBD1	.	TGTGCCAGCAGCTTTAGGGCAGGGGGTAACGAGCAGTACTTC	CASSFRAGGNEQYF
TRBJ2-5	TRBV4-3	.	.	TGCGCCAGCAGCCAAGAGACAGGACCCTGGGAGACCCAGTACTTC	CASSQETGPWETQYF
TRBJ2-2	TRBV5-8	.	.	TGTGCCAGCAGACCGGGAGTCAACCTCGACACCGGGGAGCTGTTTTTT	CASRPGVNLDTGELFF
TRBJ2-1	TRBV19	.	.	TGTGCCAGTAGTCCAGGGACCACCCCCTACAATGAGCAGTTCTTC	CASSPGTTPYNEQFF
TRBJ2-1	TRBV15	TRBD2	.	TGTGCCACCAGCAGACTAGCGGGAGGGCATGAGCAGTTCTTC	CATSRLAGGHEQFF
TRBJ2-1	TRBV19	.	.	TGTGCCAGTAGTATCCCGTATGACGGCTACAATGAGCAGTTCTTC	CASSIPYDGYNEQFF
TRBJ2-7	TRBV5-1	.	.	TGCGCCAGCAGCGTACTCGGGACTTCCTACGAGCAGTACTTC	CASSVLGTSYEQYF
TRBJ1-2	TRBV5-1	.	.	TGCGCCAGCAGCTTGGGAGACAGAGGAAAATGGGGCTACACCTTC	CASSLGDRGKWGYTF
TRBJ1-2	TRBV6-4	TRBD1	.	TGTGCCAGCAGTGCGACAGGGGGCCACTATGGCTACACCTTC	CASSATGGHYGYTF
TRBJ2-3	TRBV5-1	TRBD2	.	TGCGCCAGCAGCTTGTGGCGGGAGGGCCGGGCAGATACGCAGTATTTT	CASSLWREGRADTQYF
TRBJ1-5	TRBV6-5	.	.	TGTGCCAGCAGTTACTCCCCGGGTCAGCCCCAGCATTTT	CASSYSPGQPQHF
TRBJ1-1	TRBV28	.	.	TGTGCCAGCAGTTTCTATGACCCGGGGCGGACTGAAGCTTTCTTT	CASSFYDPGRTEAFF
TRBJ2-1	TRBV4-1	TRBD2	.	TGCGCCAGCACCCGAGCGGGAGGGGACAATGAGCAGTTCTTC	CASTRAGGDNEQFF
TRBJ1-4	TRBV21-1	.	.	TGTGCCGGGGGCTATACCTCCCCACCTGGAGAAAAACTGTTTTTT	CAGGYTSPPGEKLFF
TRBJ2-4	TRBV28	TRBD2	.	TGTGCCAGCAGTTTCCCGGCGGGAGGCCCCTTCAACATTCAGTACTTC	CASSFPAGGPFNIQYF
TRBJ1-1	TRBV18	.	.	TGTGCCAGCTCACCCCAGGGTTACACTGAAGCTTTCTTT	CASSPQGYTEAFF
TRBJ2-1	TRBV5-8	TRBD1	.	TGTGCCAGCAGCTTGTTCGTGGGACAGGTCAGCTCCTACAATGAGCAGTTCTTC	CASSLFVGQVSSYNEQFF
TRBJ2-1	TRBV18	TRBD1	.	TGTGCCAGCTCACCACCACTCCGGGACAGTTCCTACAATGAGCAGTTCTTC	CASSPPLRDSSYNEQFF